Sequencing of this TCR beta chain was carried out in a study of blood T cell repertoires in COVID-19. Study background: Samples came from the United States, Italy and Spain, spanning acute and convalescent COVID-19.

Per the study methods: Amplifying reference gene primers gave estimates of nucleated cell counts. The protocol was immunoSEQ multiplex PCR, while the TCRdb copy is restricted to in-frame clones and leaves out a portion. The DNA was the basis for D and trimming; V, J and clone size are from that table. The sample includes about 440,000 clones, approximately 90% seen only once; the top ten take about 4.5%. From germline, CDR1 is MNHEY and CDR2 SMNVEV (reference sequence). The CDR3 runs to 16 residues. The junction had 6 bases not matched to a gene; V was cut back by 5 bases and J by 0 bases. Sequencing input: peripheral blood. This clonotype was obtained from a woman aged 25 to 39 with acute or convalescent COVID-19. V is TRBV27 and J is TRBJ2-3; 9 bases align to TRBD1. CDR3 coding DNA: TGTGCCAGCAGTGCTACGACAGGGGGAAGCACAGATACGCAGTATTTT. Encoded protein: CASSATTGGSTDTQYF.